Below, one T cell receptor (beta chain) is given with its context. Its antigen is unidentified. This record comes from a study of cytomegalovirus exposure and HLA in healthy donors. On the study more broadly: Some 85 million unique TCRs from HLA-typed donors were held in an early data release.

The germline V gene has CDR1 SNHLY and CDR2 FYNNEI. V was trimmed by 4 bases and J by 0 bases, leaving 13 bases between them. The CDR3 sequence is 16 residues long. Study-level points and caveats: There were 164 TCR beta chains listed as cytomegalovirus-associated. Sequencing depth across donors, presence/absence analyses assumed, was roughly uniform. Both high specificity and high sensitivity reportedly marked the classifier's diagnosis of cytomegalovirus status.

Both 60 Vbeta primers and 13 Jbeta primers went into the PCR. TCRdb's table, derived via immunoSEQ multiplex PCR, lists solely in-frame clones and lacks some. The table has 150,000 to 200,000 clones, roughly four fifths seen once. The sequence was obtained from a man aged 18 to 35 in good health and CMV-seronegative. The sequencing sample was made of PBMCs. The chain uses TRBV2 and TRBJ1-5, with D hard to call. CDR3 protein: CASSVSEDYSNQPQHF. The CDR3 DNA sequence: TGTGCCAGCAGTGTTAGTGAAGACTATAGCAATCAGCCCCAGCATTTT.